This TCR beta chain was sequenced in a study of CD8 T cells in Susac syndrome. Random hexamers were used to reverse transcribe the RNA input (about 0.5 to 1 ug). From the immunoSEQ multiplex PCR reads, TCRdb called clonotypes with MiXCR, one entry per CDR3 protein. The repertoire consists of 150,000 to 200,000 distinct CDR3 sequences, with over 85% occurring once and the leading ten covering more than 0.1%. The germline gives CDR1 MNHNS, CDR2 SASEGT. V gave up 7 bases and J gave up 0 bases, with 16 bases separating them. The length of the CDR3 is 16 residues. This chain links TRBV6-1 with TRBJ2-1; the D is unclear. The source is a human donor in good health. The sequenced sample consisted of CD4+ T cells from PBMCs. This CDR3 reads CASTPPFSSSYNEQFF. The DNA of the CDR3 is TGTGCCAGCACCCCCCCGTTCTCGAGCTCCTACAATGAGCAGTTCTTC.